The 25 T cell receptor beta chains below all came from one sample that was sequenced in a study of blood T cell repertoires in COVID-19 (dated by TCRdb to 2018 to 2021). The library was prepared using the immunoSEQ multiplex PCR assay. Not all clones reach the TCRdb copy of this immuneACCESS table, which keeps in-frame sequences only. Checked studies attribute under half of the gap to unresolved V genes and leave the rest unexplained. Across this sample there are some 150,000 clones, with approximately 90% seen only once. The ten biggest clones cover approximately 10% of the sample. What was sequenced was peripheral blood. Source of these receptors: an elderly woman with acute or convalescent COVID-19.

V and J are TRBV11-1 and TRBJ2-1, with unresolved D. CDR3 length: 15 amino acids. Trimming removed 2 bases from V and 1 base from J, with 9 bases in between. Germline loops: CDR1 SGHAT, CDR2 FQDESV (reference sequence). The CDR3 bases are TGTGCCAGCAGCTTAAGTCAGGCATCCTACAATGAGCAGTTCTTC. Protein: CASSLSQASYNEQFF. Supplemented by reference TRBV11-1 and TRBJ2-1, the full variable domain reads EAEVAQSPRYKITEKSQAVAFWCDPISGHATLYWYRQILGQGPELLVQFQDESVVDDSQLPKDRFSAERLKGVDSTLKIQPAELGDSAMYLCASSLSQASYNEQFFGPGTRLTVL.

The CDR3 DNA sequence: TGTGCCAGCAGTTCTCAGGGGGGTTTCACTGAAGCTTTCTTT. It encodes CASSSQGGFTEAFF. The V gene is TRBV11-2, the J gene TRBJ1-1; 7 nucleotides agree with TRBD1. This CDR3 has 14 residues. CDR1 SGHAT and CDR2 FQNNGV come from the germline V gene. V lost 6 bases, J lost 4 bases, and 8 bases stayed unmatched.

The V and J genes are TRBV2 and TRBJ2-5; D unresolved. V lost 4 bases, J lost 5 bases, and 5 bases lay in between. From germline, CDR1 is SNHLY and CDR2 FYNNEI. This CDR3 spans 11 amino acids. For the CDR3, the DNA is TGTGCCAGCAGTGCTTATGAGACCCAGTACTTC. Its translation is CASSAYETQYF.

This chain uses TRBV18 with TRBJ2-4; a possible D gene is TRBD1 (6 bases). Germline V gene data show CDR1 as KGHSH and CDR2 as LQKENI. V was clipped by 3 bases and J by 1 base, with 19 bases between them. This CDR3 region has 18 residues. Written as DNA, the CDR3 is TGTGCCAGCTCACCCCGAATACAGGGCCCGAGGGCCAAAAACATTCAGTACTTC. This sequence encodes CASSPRIQGPRAKNIQYF.

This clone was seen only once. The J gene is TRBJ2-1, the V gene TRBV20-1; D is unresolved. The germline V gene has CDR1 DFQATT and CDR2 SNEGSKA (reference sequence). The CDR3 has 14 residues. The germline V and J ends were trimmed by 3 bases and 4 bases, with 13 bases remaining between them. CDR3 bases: TGCAGTGCTAGTGCGGCGGCTACTTACAATGAGCAGTTCTTC. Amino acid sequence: CSASAAATYNEQFF.

The CDR3 is CASSLPQGKGGYTF. Written as DNA, the CDR3 is TGTGCCAGCAGCTTACCACAGGGGAAAGGTGGCTACACCTTC. The chain is built from TRBV7-9 and TRBJ1-2; 7 nucleotides align to TRBD1. This CDR3 comprises 14 residues. V shed 2 bases and J 7 bases; nucleotides not matched to a gene: 7. Germline V lookup: CDR1 SEHNR, CDR2 FQNEAQ (reference sequence). The full variable domain, with the rest looked up from reference TRBV7-9 and TRBJ1-2, is DTGVSQNPRHKITKRGQNVTFRCDPISEHNRLYWYRQTLGQGPEFLTYFQNEAQLEKSRLLSDRFSAERPKGSFSTLEIQRTEQGDSAMYLCASSLPQGKGGYTFGSGTRLTVV.

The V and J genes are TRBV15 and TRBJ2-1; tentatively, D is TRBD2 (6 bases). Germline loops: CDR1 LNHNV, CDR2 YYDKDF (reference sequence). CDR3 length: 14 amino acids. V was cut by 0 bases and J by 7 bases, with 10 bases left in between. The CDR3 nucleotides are TGTGCCACCAGCAGAGACGGGGGAGCTAATGAGCAGTTCTTC. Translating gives CATSRDGGANEQFF.

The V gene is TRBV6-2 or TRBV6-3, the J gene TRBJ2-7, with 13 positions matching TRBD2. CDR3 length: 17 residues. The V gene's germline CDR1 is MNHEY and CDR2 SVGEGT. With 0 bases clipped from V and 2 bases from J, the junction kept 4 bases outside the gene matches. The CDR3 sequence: CASSYSRTSGGTYEQYF. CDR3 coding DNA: TGTGCCAGCAGTTACTCAAGGACTAGCGGGGGAACCTACGAGCAGTACTTC.

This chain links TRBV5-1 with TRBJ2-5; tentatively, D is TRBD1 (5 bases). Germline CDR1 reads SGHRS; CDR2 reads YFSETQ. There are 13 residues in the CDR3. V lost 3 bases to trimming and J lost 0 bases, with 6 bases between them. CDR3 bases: TGCGCCAGCAGCTCGGACAACCAAGAGACCCAGTACTTC. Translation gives CASSSDNQETQYF.

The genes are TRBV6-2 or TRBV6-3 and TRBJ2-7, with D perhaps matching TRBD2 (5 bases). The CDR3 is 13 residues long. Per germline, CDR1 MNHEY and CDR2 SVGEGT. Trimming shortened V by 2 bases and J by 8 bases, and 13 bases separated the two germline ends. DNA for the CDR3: TGTGCCAGCAGTTACCCGCCAGCGGACCAGCAGTACTTC. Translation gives CASSYPPADQQYF.

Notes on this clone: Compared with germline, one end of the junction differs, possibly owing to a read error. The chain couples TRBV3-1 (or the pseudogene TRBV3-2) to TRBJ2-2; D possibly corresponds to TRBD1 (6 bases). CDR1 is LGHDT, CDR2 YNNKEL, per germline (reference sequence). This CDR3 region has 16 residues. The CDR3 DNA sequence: TGTGCCAGCACCCAAGGGGAGACAGGGAACACCGGGGAGCTGTTTTTT. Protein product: CASTQGETGNTGELFF.

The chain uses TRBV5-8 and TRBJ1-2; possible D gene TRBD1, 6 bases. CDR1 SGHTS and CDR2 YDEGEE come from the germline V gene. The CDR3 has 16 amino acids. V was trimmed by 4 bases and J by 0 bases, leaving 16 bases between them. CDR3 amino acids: CASSRNPGQSNYGYTF. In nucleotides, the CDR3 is TGTGCCAGCAGCAGAAACCCGGGACAATCTAACTATGGCTACACCTTC.

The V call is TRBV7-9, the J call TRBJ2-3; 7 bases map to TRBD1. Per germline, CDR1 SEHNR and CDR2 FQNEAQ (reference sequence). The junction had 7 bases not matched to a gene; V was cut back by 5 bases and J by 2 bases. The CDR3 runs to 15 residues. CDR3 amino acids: CASSAGRGSTDTQYF. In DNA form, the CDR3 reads TGTGCCAGCAGCGCTGGCAGGGGGTCCACAGATACGCAGTATTTT.

CDR3 DNA sequence: TGTGCCAGCAGTGACTTTGACAGTCATGGCTACACCTTC. Translating gives CASSDFDSHGYTF. The chain joins TRBV25-1 to TRBJ1-2; D may be TRBD1 (5 bases). The length of the CDR3 is 13 residues. Trimming shortened V by 3 bases and J by 6 bases, and 11 bases separated the two germline ends. Germline CDR1 is MGHDK and CDR2 is SYGVNS.

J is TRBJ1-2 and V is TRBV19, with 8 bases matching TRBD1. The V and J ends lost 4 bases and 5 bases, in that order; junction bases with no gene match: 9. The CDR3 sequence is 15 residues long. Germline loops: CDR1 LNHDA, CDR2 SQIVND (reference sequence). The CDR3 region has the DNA TGTGCCAGTAGTACCCGGACAGGGCTTGGATATGGCTACACCTTC. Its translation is CASSTRTGLGYGYTF.

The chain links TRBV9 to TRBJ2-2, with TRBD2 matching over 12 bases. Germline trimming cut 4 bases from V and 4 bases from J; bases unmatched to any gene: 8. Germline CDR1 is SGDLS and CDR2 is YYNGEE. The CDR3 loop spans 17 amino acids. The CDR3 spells CASSLASGGAGTGELFF. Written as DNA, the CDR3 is TGTGCCAGCAGCTTGGCTAGCGGGGGGGCGGGCACCGGGGAGCTGTTTTTT. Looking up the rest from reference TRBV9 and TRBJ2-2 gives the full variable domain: DSGVTQTPKHLITATGQRVTLRCSPRSGDLSVYWYQQSLDQGLQFLIQYYNGEERAKGNILERFSAQQFPDLHSELNLSSLELGDSALYFCASSLASGGAGTGELFFGEGSRLTVL.

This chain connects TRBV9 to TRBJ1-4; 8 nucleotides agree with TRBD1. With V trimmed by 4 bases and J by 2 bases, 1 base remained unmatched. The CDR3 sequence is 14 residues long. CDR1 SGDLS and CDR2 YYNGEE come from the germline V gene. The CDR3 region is CASSPGGTNEKLFF. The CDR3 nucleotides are TGTGCCAGCAGCCCAGGGGGCACTAATGAAAAACTGTTTTTT.

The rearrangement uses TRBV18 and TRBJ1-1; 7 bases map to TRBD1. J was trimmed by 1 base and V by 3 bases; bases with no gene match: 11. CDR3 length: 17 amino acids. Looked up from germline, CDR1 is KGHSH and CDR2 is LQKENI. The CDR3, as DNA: TGTGCCAGCTCACCGGGAACAGGGGTCGTGTCGAACACTGAAGCTTTCTTT. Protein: CASSPGTGVVSNTEAFF. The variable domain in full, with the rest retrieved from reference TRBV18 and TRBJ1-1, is NAGVMQNPRHLVRRRGQEARLRCSPMKGHSHVYWYRQLPEEGLKFMVYLQKENIIDESGMPKERFSAEFPKEGPSILRIQQVVRGDSAAYFCASSPGTGVVSNTEAFFGQGTRLTVV.

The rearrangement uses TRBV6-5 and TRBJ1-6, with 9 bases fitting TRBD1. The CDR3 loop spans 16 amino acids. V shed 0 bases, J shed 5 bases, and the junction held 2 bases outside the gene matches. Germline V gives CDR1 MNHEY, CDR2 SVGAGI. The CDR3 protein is CASSYSWTGDNSPLHF. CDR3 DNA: TGTGCCAGCAGTTACTCCTGGACAGGGGATAATTCACCCCTCCACTTT.

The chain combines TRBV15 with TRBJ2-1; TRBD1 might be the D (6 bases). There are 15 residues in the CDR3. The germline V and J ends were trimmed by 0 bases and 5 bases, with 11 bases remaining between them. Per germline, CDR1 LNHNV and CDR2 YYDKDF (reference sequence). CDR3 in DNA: TGTGCCACCAGCAGAGAGACAGGACTTGACAATGAGCAGTTCTTC. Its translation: CATSRETGLDNEQFF.

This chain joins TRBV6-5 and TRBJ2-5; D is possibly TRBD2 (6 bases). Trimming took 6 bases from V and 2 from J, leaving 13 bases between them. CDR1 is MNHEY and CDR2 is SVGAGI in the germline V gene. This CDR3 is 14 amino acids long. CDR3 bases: TGTGCCAGCAGGAGGCAGGGAGGTCAAGAGACCCAGTACTTC. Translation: CASRRQGGQETQYF.

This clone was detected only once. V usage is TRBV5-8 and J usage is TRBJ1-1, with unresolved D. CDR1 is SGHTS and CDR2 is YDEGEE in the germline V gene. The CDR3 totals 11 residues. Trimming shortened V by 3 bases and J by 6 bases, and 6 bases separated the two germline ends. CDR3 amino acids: CASSSMPEAFF. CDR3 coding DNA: TGTGCCAGCAGCTCTATGCCTGAAGCTTTCTTT.

CDR3 residues: CASSGTGGPQPQHF. The CDR3 DNA reads as TGTGCCAGCAGCGGGACAGGGGGCCCCCAGCCCCAGCATTTT. The chain recombines TRBV2 with TRBJ1-5, with 12 nucleotides matching TRBD1. Germline lookup yields CDR1 SNHLY and CDR2 FYNNEI. Unmatched junction bases numbered 4, after V lost 6 bases and J lost 7 bases. The CDR3 contains 14 residues.

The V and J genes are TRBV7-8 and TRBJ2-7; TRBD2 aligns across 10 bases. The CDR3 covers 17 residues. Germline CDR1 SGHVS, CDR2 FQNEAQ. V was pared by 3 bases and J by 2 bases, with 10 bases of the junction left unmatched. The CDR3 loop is CASSFTSGASSTYEQYF. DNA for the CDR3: TGTGCCAGCAGCTTCACTAGCGGGGCTTCTTCTACCTACGAGCAGTACTTC.

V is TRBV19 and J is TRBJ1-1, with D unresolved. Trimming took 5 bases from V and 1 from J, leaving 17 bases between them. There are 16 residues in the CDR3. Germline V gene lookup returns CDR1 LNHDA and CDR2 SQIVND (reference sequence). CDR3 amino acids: CASSLYNGLRNTEAFF. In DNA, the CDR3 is TGTGCCAGTAGTCTCTATAACGGACTGAGGAACACTGAAGCTTTCTTT.